One sample yielded the 18 T cell receptor beta chains listed below, sequenced in a study of identical twins. Each CDR3 protein is one row after TCRdb ran MiXCR on the 5' RACE reads. The sample lists fewer than 500,000 distinct CDR3 sequences; 20% to 30% were seen once. The same sample was also studied in work on T cells expressing NK-cell markers.

The sequenced sample consisted of CD4+ T cells sorted from blood. These receptors all stem from a woman under 30 in good health.

In its sample, this clonotype was seen a few times. The gene calls are TRBV7-6 and TRBJ1-1; no clear D gene. V was clipped by 4 bases and J by 3 bases, with 15 bases between them. Germline CDR1 and CDR2: SGHVS and FNYEAQ. The CDR3 has 15 amino acids. The CDR3: CASSSSAWGDTEAFF. DNA of the CDR3: TGTGCCAGCAGCTCCTCTGCTTGGGGTGACACTGAAGCTTTCTTT.

The chain joins TRBV7-8 to TRBJ1-1, with 9 bases lining up with TRBD1. CDR1 SGHVS and CDR2 FQNEAQ come from the germline V gene. Trimming at V came to 2 bases and at J to 1 base, leaving 11 bases not matched to a gene. The CDR3 length is 18 residues. CDR3 DNA: TGTGCCAGCAGCTTAAGCCCCCAGGGGACAGGGAAGAACACTGAAGCTTTCTTT. Translation gives CASSLSPQGTGKNTEAFF.

This clonotype was picked up a small number of times. This chain connects TRBV14 to TRBJ2-1; TRBD2 matches at 9 bases. The CDR3 is 17 residues long. V dropped 2 bases and J dropped 5; count of bases not matched to a gene: 10. Germline loops: CDR1 SGHDN, CDR2 FVKESK. The CDR3 sequence: CASSQYPSGTYDNEQFF. Here the CDR3 DNA reads TGTGCCAGCAGCCAATATCCTAGCGGGACATACGACAATGAGCAGTTCTTC.

The genes are TRBV7-3 and TRBJ2-2; D gene unclear. The CDR3 loop spans 17 amino acids. V was clipped by 2 bases and J by 4 bases, with 17 bases between them. Germline-derived CDR1 and CDR2 are SGHTA and FQGTGA. CDR3 residues: CASSLYRDLRSTGELFF. CDR3 nucleotide sequence: TGTGCCAGCAGCTTATATCGTGACCTTCGGAGCACCGGGGAGCTGTTTTTT.

J is TRBJ2-3 and V is TRBV25-1; perhaps TRBD2 as D (5 bases). Germline CDR1 MGHDK, CDR2 SYGVNS. The CDR3 covers 12 residues. The V and J ends lost 6 bases and 2 bases respectively, with 6 bases between them. CDR3 DNA: TGTGCCAGCAGGGAGGTCACAGATACGCAGTATTTT. This codes for CASREVTDTQYF.

This clonotype was counted at least ten times. This rearrangement joins TRBV29-1 to TRBJ1-1; possibly TRBD1 for D (5 bases). Trimming removed 6 bases at V and 2 bases at J, with 16 bases between. CDR1 and CDR2 (germline): SQVTM, ANQGSEA. The CDR3 contains 14 residues. Here the CDR3 reads CSVRTSTGNTEAFF. The DNA of the CDR3 is TGCAGCGTCCGAACTAGTACAGGTAACACTGAAGCTTTCTTT.

The rearrangement links TRBV20-1 to TRBJ2-7, with D unresolved. V was cut by 5 bases and J by 2 bases, with 16 bases left in between. The CDR3 is 14 residues long. Germline V lookup: CDR1 DFQATT, CDR2 SNEGSKA (reference sequence). The CDR3 here is CSAFSHPPAYEQYF. CDR3 DNA sequence: TGCAGTGCTTTCTCTCATCCTCCGGCCTACGAGCAGTACTTC.

This chain uses TRBV12-3 or TRBV12-4 with TRBJ1-2; D uncertain. This CDR3 region has 13 residues. With 3 bases removed from V and 8 bases from J, the gap between germline ends came to 13 bases. The CDR3 bases are TGTGCCAGCAGTTTTGGCAGCGGAAAGGGCTACACCTTC. Its protein is CASSFGSGKGYTF.

This clonotype was counted a few times. The V and J genes are TRBV5-1 and TRBJ2-7; TRBD2 might be the D (6 bases). V lost 6 bases to trimming and J lost 0 bases, with 16 bases between them. The CDR3 contains 15 residues. Germline V gene data show CDR1 as SGHRS and CDR2 as YFSETQ. The CDR3 region is CASKTGGVFSYEQYF. As DNA, the CDR3 is TGCGCCAGCAAAACAGGCGGGGTTTTCTCCTACGAGCAGTACTTC.

This clonotype was seen only a few times. The V gene is TRBV5-1, the J gene TRBJ1-2; D gene ambiguous. Deletions cut 4 bases from V and 6 bases from J, with 13 bases between. The CDR3 covers 13 residues. The V gene's germline CDR1 is SGHRS and CDR2 YFSETQ. The CDR3 DNA reads as TGCGCCAGCAGCAAAGGGCCAGAACATGGCTACACCTTC. This translates into CASSKGPEHGYTF.

This clonotype was seen only a few times. V is TRBV20-1 and J is TRBJ2-3; a possible D gene is TRBD2 (5 bases). The CDR3 is made up of 15 amino acids. The V gene's germline CDR1 is DFQATT and CDR2 SNEGSKA (reference sequence). Trimming pared 3 bases from V and 4 bases from J, leaving 17 bases between. CDR3 bases: TGCAGTGCTAGCCCGGGAAGGGCCCGGCCAGATACGCAGTATTTT. Protein: CSASPGRARPDTQYF.

In its sample, this clonotype was seen a few times. The rearrangement links TRBV10-3 to TRBJ2-1; 13 positions match TRBD2. The trim removed 3 bases at V and 7 bases at J, leaving 6 bases unmatched. Germline V gene lookup returns CDR1 ENHRY and CDR2 SYGVKD. This CDR3 spans 16 amino acids. The CDR3 reads CAISDRLAGGGNEQFF. CDR3 bases: TGTGCCATCAGTGACAGACTAGCGGGAGGAGGGAATGAGCAGTTCTTC.

This clonotype was counted only a few times. The genes are TRBV12-3 or TRBV12-4 and TRBJ2-3; D is undetermined. The CDR3 extends over 15 amino acids. The V end lost 4 bases, the J end lost 3 bases, and 14 bases lay between the germline ends. DNA for the CDR3: TGTGCCAGCAGTTCGTACACCCTACTGACAGATACGCAGTATTTT. It specifies CASSSYTLLTDTQYF.

This sequence joins TRBV5-1 and TRBJ1-1; the D is unclear. CDR3 size: 13 residues. V shed 4 bases and J shed 6 bases, with 13 bases lying between them. Germline values: CDR1 SGHRS, CDR2 YFSETQ. CDR3 sequence (DNA): TGCGCCAGCAGCCCGCCGCGGGAAGCTGAAGCTTTCTTT. This gives the protein CASSPPREAEAFF.

The chain combines TRBV15 with TRBJ2-7; 8 nucleotides align to TRBD1. V was clipped by 3 bases and J by 2 bases; unmatched bases: 6. The CDR3 consists of 15 residues. CDR1 and CDR2 from the germline V gene are LNHNV and YYDKDF (reference sequence). The CDR3 DNA follows: TGTGCCACCAGCAGGGATCCGGGACAGGCCTACGAGCAGTACTTC. Translation: CATSRDPGQAYEQYF.

This chain links TRBV19 with TRBJ2-7; 9 nucleotides agree with TRBD2. CDR3 size: 14 residues. The ends lost 4 bases at V and 2 bases at J; junction bases unmatched: 3. Germline V gene data show CDR1 as LNHDA and CDR2 as SQIVND (reference sequence). CDR3 in DNA: TGTGCCAGTAGTAGCGGGAGGGCAACCTACGAGCAGTACTTC. Protein: CASSSGRATYEQYF.

The chain carries TRBV12-3 or TRBV12-4 and TRBJ1-1; D not resolved. CDR3 length equals 13 residues. V lost 5 bases and J lost 7, with 14 bases in between. As DNA, the CDR3 is TGTGCCAGCAGTCCGCGAGATGGCGGTGAAGCTTTCTTT. Protein: CASSPRDGGEAFF.

Many counts were recorded for this clonotype. This chain connects TRBV20-1 to TRBJ1-1; D remains ambiguous. Germline V gives CDR1 DFQATT, CDR2 SNEGSKA (reference sequence). V lost 6 bases and J lost 4, with 12 bases in between. The CDR3 runs 12 residues. CDR3 bases: TGCAGTGCCTTTCCAGGAAGCACTGAAGCTTTCTTT. Amino acid sequence: CSAFPGSTEAFF.